One sample yielded the 14 T cell receptor beta chains listed below, sequenced in a study of T cell responses to AZD1222 COVID-19 vaccine. Generated by immunoSEQ multiplex PCR, the TCRdb table keeps only in-frame clones and is missing some. The sample yields 75,000 to 90,000 clones, roughly 86% seen once. The source was peripheral blood, collected on day 0 of AZD1222 vaccination. All receptors come from an adult in good health.

This clone has only a few counts. The V call is TRBV5-1, the J call TRBJ1-2; D gene ambiguous. Per the germline V gene, CDR1 is SGHRS and CDR2 is YFSETQ. Between the trimmed V and J ends, which lost 6 bases and 1 base, there was a span of 13 bases. This CDR3 contains 14 residues. In DNA form, the CDR3 reads TGCGCCAGCACCCCCGACGGGATTAACTATGGCTACACCTTC. This encodes CASTPDGINYGYTF.

The chain links TRBV15 to TRBJ1-2; D not resolved. Trimming removed 0 bases from V and 6 bases from J, with 11 bases in between. The CDR3 runs to 14 residues. Germline CDR1 LNHNV, CDR2 YYDKDF (reference sequence). The CDR3, as DNA: TGTGCCACCAGCAGAGATTTATCTGGGGATGGCTACACCTTC. Protein product: CATSRDLSGDGYTF.

The rearrangement links TRBV7-2 to TRBJ2-7; D perhaps matches TRBD1 (5 bases). This CDR3 has 16 residues. Germline-derived CDR1 and CDR2 are SGHTA and FQGNSA. Trimming stripped 6 bases from V and 0 bases from J, with 18 bases between. The CDR3 bases are TGTGCCAGCAGTAACCAACAGGCCTACTCCTCCTACGAGCAGTACTTC. Its translation: CASSNQQAYSSYEQYF.

The rearrangement uses TRBV3-1 (or the pseudogene TRBV3-2) and TRBJ2-5; D may be TRBD2 (6 bases). Between the trimmed V and J ends, which lost 1 base and 4 bases, there was a span of 16 bases. The CDR3 loop spans 16 amino acids. The V gene's germline CDR1 is LGHDT and CDR2 YNNKEL (reference sequence). CDR3 region: CASSQARGGVGETQYF. The CDR3 DNA follows: TGTGCCAGCAGCCAAGCCCGAGGAGGGGTTGGAGAGACCCAGTACTTC.

The V and J genes are TRBV3-1 (or the pseudogene TRBV3-2) and TRBJ2-5; the match to TRBD2 covers 16 bases. The CDR3 loop spans 19 amino acids. Trimming took 4 bases from V and 4 from J; bases not matched to a gene: 12. Germline V gene lookup returns CDR1 LGHDT and CDR2 YNNKEL (reference sequence). CDR3 nucleotide sequence: TGTGCCAGCAGCCCTGGCTCGGGACTAGCGGGAGGGCCGGGAGAGACCCAGTACTTC. Translating it yields CASSPGSGLAGGPGETQYF.

V gene TRBV6-5 combines with J gene TRBJ1-4; unclear D gene. V was clipped by 0 bases and J by 13 bases, with 12 bases between them. Germline-derived CDR1 and CDR2 are MNHEY and SVGAGI. The CDR3 is 13 amino acids. DNA of the CDR3: TGTGCCAGCAGTTACTCGACGGGAGCGGGACTGTTTTTT. Translating it yields CASSYSTGAGLFF.

This clone was seen a single time. The chain has TRBV7-3 and TRBJ1-6, with D unclear. This CDR3 is 14 amino acids long. The V end lost 1 base, the J end lost 4 bases, and 5 bases lay between the germline ends. Germline V gives CDR1 SGHTA, CDR2 FQGTGA. CDR3 loop: CASSLNAYNSPLHF. The CDR3 coding sequence is TGTGCCAGCAGCTTAAATGCTTATAATTCACCCCTCCACTTT.

V usage is TRBV28 and J usage is TRBJ1-6; D might be TRBD1 (5 bases). The ends were cut back, 8 bases at V and 7 bases at J, with 18 bases in the middle. The CDR3 is made up of 15 amino acids. Germline V CDR1 and CDR2: MDHEN, SYDVKM. As DNA, the CDR3 is TGTGCCAGCGGGCAATCCGGGACGTCAAATTCACCCCTCCACTTT. Translation: CASGQSGTSNSPLHF.

J is TRBJ1-1 and V is TRBV19; D might be TRBD1 (5 bases). This CDR3 has 17 amino acids. Per germline, CDR1 LNHDA and CDR2 SQIVND (reference sequence). Between the trimmed V and J ends, which lost 4 bases and 4 bases, there was a span of 22 bases. As DNA, the CDR3 is TGTGCCAGTAGTACAACCAGGGCCGGAGGGGAGAGCACTGAAGCTTTCTTT. Translated, it gives CASSTTRAGGESTEAFF.

This clone has more than one count but fewer than ten. The chain couples TRBV12-5 to TRBJ2-3, with TRBD2 matching over 8 bases. Losses at the gene ends were 6 bases for V and 4 bases for J; bases not matched to a gene: 6. The CDR3 totals 14 residues. Germline-derived CDR1 and CDR2 are LGHNT and FRNRAP. CDR3 bases: TGTGCTAGTGGGACCAGCGGGGGTTCAGATACGCAGTATTTT. Protein sequence: CASGTSGGSDTQYF.

The rearrangement joins TRBV14 to TRBJ1-3; D is uncertain. The germline V and J ends were trimmed by 0 bases and 5 bases, with 8 bases remaining between them. The CDR3 loop spans 14 amino acids. In germline, CDR1 is SGHDN, CDR2 FVKESK. DNA for the CDR3: TGTGCCAGCAGCCAAGATCGTGGGAGAAACACCATATATTTT. Protein product: CASSQDRGRNTIYF. Based on the CDR3 plus reference TRBV14 and TRBJ1-3, the full variable domain is EAGVTQFPSHSVIEKGQTVTLRCDPISGHDNLYWYRRVMGKEIKFLLHFVKESKQDESGMPNNRFLAERTGGTYSTLKVQPAELEDSGVYFCASSQDRGRNTIYFGEGSWLTVV.

This chain uses TRBV27 with TRBJ1-3; no definite D call. Per germline, CDR1 MNHEY and CDR2 SMNVEV (reference sequence). The germline V and J ends were trimmed by 4 bases and 2 bases, with 21 bases remaining between them. The CDR3 has 18 residues. CDR3 in DNA: TGTGCCAGCAGTTCCTATTCAGGACGACGCCTAGCTGGAAACACCATATATTTT. This translates into CASSSYSGRRLAGNTIYF.

The chain is built from TRBV4-2 and TRBJ1-5; D ambiguous. The CDR3 has 12 amino acids. Germline V lookup: CDR1 LGHNA, CDR2 YNFKEQ. Trimming pared 0 bases from V and 7 bases from J, leaving 4 bases between. The CDR3 loop reads CASSQDRQPQHF. In nucleotides, the CDR3 is TGTGCCAGCAGCCAAGATCGGCAGCCCCAGCATTTT.

This clone was observed a few times. The chain employs TRBV6-5 and TRBJ1-1; D gene unclear. With 6 bases removed from V and 8 bases from J, the gap between germline ends came to 13 bases. The CDR3 contains 12 residues. CDR1 is MNHEY, CDR2 SVGAGI, per germline. The CDR3 DNA reads as TGTGCCAGCAGCCAGATTGGGGAGGAAGCTTTCTTT. It is translated as CASSQIGEEAFF.